A single TCR beta chain is shown here with its context. This sample was included in a study of OX40 agonist ivuxolimab in advanced cancers. Background on the study: As their treatment, patients were administered ivuxolimab, an agonistic anti-OX40 (CD134) antibody.

CDR1 and CDR2 (germline): SGHRS, YFSETQ. The CDR3 is made up of 16 amino acids. The V end was cut by 0 bases, the J end by 2 bases, with 12 bases between. Sequencing used immunoSEQ multiplex PCR; TCRdb keeps in-frame clones, though not all of them. The table lists 70,000 to 90,000 clones, around nine tenths of them singletons. The chain joins TRBV5-1 to TRBJ2-1, with D possibly matching TRBD2 (6 bases). Sequences were derived from CD4+ or CD8+ T cells sorted from blood, sampled in a trial of the OX40 agonist ivuxolimab. The sequence was obtained from an adult with an advanced solid tumor such as melanoma, head and neck, liver or kidney cancer. The CDR3 is CASSLATSPPYNEQFF. CDR3 sequence (DNA): TGCGCCAGCAGCTTGGCCACTAGCCCTCCCTACAATGAGCAGTTCTTC.